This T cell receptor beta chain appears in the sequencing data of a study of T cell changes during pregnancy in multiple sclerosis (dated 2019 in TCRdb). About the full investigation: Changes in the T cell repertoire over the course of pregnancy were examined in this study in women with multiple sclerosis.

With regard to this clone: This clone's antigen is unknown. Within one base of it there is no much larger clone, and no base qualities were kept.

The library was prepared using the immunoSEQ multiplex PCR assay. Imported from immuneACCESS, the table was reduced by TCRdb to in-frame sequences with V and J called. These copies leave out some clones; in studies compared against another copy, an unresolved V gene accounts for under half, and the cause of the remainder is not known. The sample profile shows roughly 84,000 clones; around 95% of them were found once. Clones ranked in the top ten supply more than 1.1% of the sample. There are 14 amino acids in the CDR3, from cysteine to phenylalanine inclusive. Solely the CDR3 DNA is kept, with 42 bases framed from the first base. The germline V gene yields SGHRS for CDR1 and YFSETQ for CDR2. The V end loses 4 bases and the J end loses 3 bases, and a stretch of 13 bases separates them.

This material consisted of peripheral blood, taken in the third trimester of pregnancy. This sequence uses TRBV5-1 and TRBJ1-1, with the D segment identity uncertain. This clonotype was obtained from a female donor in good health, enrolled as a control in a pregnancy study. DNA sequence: TGCGCCAGCAGCATACGACTGGGAGACACTGAAGCTTTCTTT. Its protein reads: CASSIRLGDTEAFF.